The source of this T cell receptor (beta chain) is a study of post-analysis software for immune sequencing data (dated by TCRdb to between 2014 and 2017). With respect to the entire study: Relapsing-remitting, secondary progressive and progressive-relapsing multiple sclerosis were recorded as disease courses, and subtype annotation was lacking for some patients. The patient repertoires were set against under 13 previously published healthy control repertoires from donors whose ages ranged from 6 to 25 years. A subset of samples was prepared in parallel using single-end sample barcoding, then pooled and co-amplified after Illumina adapter ligation.

Preparation of the library involved PCR. TCRdb names Illumina HiSeq 2500 as the instrument used. To reduce PCR and sequencing biases, unique molecular identifiers were built into the TCR beta cDNA libraries. Every 1 to 10 million input T cells yielded about 500,000 cDNA molecules, meaning each molecule approximated one T cell. The patient libraries were prepared and sequenced using the same protocol as the earlier healthy control dataset. Within a given batch, samples were prepared together, multiplexed and sequenced on the same HiSeq lane. The authors processed their data as follows. MIGEC was used to process the raw barcoded reads, and molecular identifier groups with only a single read were discarded before consensus assembly and CDR3 extraction. VDJtools was used for post-analysis of the clonotype tables, and diversity was normalized by down-sampling every dataset to the size of the smallest sample. In repertoire overlap clustering, CDR3 amino acid sequences, but not nucleotide sequences, were matched to correct batch-related cross-sample contamination. TCRdb reran the public reads through fastp at Q25 and MiXCR, keeping productive beta chains. Rows are combined by CDR3 protein, so each entry shows the most common genes and DNA. The V and J calls and clone size come from TCRdb's table, not from the authors' own analysis. Across this sample there are under 200,000 distinct CDR3 sequences, with approximately 28% seen only once. Together, the top ten hold less than 4% of the sample.

Inclusive of the bounding cysteine and phenylalanine, the CDR3 is 13 residues long. CDR3 DNA only is kept here, 39 bases in frame from base 1. From a lookup of the germline V gene (reference sequence), CDR1 and CDR2 are DFQATT and SNEGSKA. Here is what the overall study found, with its caveats: Direct clustering with F measure revealed strong co-clustering of samples prepared in the same batch, which led to a batch-effect correction. The multiple sclerosis patient group was slightly younger than the control group. Normalized Chao1 diversity was significantly lower in multiple sclerosis patients than controls, suggesting substantial peripheral T-cell clonal expansion. About 5 TRBV segments, including TRBV5-6, TRBV5-1 and TRBV20-1, were significantly more frequent in patients than controls.

In regard to this clonotype: Which antigen it targets is not known. Nothing much larger sits one base from this clone, and base qualities are not available.

TCR beta repertoires were profiled from peripheral blood of approximately 13 young patients with multiple sclerosis to demonstrate the VDJtools post-analysis software. The multiple sclerosis patients were children and adolescents between roughly 6 and 17 years of age. Recombination connected TRBV20-1 to TRBJ2-5; the D gene could be TRBD1 or TRBD2, each one agreeing over 5 bases. The assigned J gene may be wrong: the sequence end matches TRBJ2-7 better. The clonotype comes from a girl aged 2-17 years with multiple sclerosis. The specimen sequenced was blood. The nucleotide sequence is TGCAGTGCTAGAGATGGTCGGGGACCCGAGCAGTACTTC. Protein translation: CSARDGRGPEQYF.